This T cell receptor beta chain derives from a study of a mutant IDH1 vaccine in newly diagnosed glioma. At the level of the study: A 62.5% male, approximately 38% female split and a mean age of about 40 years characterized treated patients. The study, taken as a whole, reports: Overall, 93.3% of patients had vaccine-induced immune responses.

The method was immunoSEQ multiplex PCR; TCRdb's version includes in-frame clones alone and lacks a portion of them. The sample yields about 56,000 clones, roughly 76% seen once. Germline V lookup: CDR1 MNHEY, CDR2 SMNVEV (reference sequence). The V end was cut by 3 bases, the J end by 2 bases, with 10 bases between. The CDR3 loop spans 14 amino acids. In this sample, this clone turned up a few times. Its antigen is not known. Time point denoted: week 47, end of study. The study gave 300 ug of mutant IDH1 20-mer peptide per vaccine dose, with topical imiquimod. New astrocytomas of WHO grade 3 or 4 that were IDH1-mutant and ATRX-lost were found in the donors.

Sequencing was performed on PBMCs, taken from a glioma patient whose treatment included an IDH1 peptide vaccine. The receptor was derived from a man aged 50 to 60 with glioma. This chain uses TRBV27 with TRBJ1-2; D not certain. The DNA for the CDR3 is TGTGCCAGCAGTTTCGGCAGAGAGAACTATGGCTACACCTTC. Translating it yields CASSFGRENYGYTF.